This T cell receptor (beta chain) was documented in a study of T-cell memory formation after mild COVID-19. Study-wide context: Clustering of TCRs was largely donor specific.

A word on this clonotype: Its antigen is not known.

Employing constant-segment primers, 5'RACE generated TCR alpha and TCR beta cDNA libraries bearing sample barcodes and UMIs. TCRdb recomputed calls from the 5' RACE reads with MiXCR, one row per CDR3 protein. This sample yields hundreds of thousands of distinct CDR3 sequences, of which roughly 23% are seen a single time; under 15% belongs to the top ten. Broader study findings: Later expanders leaned CD4+, whereas clones that contracted between day 15 and 85 were balanced CD4/CD8. A second wave of clones peaked on day 37, and their SARS-CoV-2 specificity went unconfirmed.

CDR3 size: 14 residues. Germline V gene data show CDR1 as SQVTM and CDR2 as ANQGSEA. V lost 6 bases and J lost 2, with 13 bases in between. This receptor was taken from an adult woman who had mild COVID-19 (a few samples of this study predate the infection). Cell type and time point are not known. Sequencing input: PBMCs or a T cell subset sorted from them (not recorded which). V and J are TRBV29-1 and TRBJ2-2; D is perhaps TRBD1 (5 bases). DNA of the CDR3: TGCAGCGTACCAGGGAAGGGAAACACCGGGGAGCTGTTTTTT. This sequence encodes CSVPGKGNTGELFF.